The T cell receptor beta chain described here comes from a study of human T cells and chemical hapten exposure. About the study: Sensitization applied 2% DPC to roughly 2 cm by roughly 2 cm of upper inner arm skin.

This CDR3 region has 13 residues. V gave up 7 bases and J gave up 2 bases, with 10 bases separating them. Germline V gene sequence: CDR1 MNHNY, CDR2 SVGAGI (reference sequence). TCRdb redid the calling of the RACE reads with MiXCR, one entry per CDR3 protein. The sample holds some 89,000 distinct CDR3 sequences, around 9.6% seen once. The sample's time point: patch test 2, 6 weeks after DPC sensitization. Specified treatment: therapeutic diphenylcyclopropenone sensitization with weekly scalp DPC. V gene TRBV6-6 combines with J gene TRBJ2-3, with a possible D match to TRBD2 (6 bases). This material consisted of whole blood, taken in connection with sensitization to the hapten diphenylcyclopropenone (DPC). The receptor was derived from a woman between 25 and 40 years old with alopecia areata. Some clones in this sample may be carry-over from other donors' samples. This chain's CDR3 is CASNGRDTDTQYF. The CDR3 bases are TGTGCCAGCAACGGGAGAGACACAGATACGCAGTATTTT.